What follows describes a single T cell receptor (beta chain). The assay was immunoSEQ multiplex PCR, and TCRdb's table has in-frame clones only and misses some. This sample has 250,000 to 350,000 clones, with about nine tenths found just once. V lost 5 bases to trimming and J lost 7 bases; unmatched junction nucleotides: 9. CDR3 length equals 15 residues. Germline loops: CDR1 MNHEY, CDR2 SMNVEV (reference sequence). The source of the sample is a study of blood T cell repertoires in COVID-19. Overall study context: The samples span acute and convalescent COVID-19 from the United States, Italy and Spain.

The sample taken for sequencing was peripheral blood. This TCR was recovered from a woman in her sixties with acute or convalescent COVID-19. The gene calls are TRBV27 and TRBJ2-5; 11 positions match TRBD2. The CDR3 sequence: CASSRIAGGAVTQYF. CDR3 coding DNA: TGTGCCAGCAGTCGCATAGCGGGGGGGGCCGTGACCCAGTACTTC.